Presented here are 18 T cell receptor beta chains from one specimen sequenced in a study of blood T cell repertoires in COVID-19. TCRdb keeps only in-frame clones here, not all; method: immunoSEQ multiplex PCR. The data show approximately 310,000 clones, about nine tenths seen once. The material sequenced was peripheral blood. These receptors were taken from a man over 45 with active or convalescent COVID-19.

This clone appeared once. CDR3 in amino acids: CASSRGRLYGYTF. CDR3 nucleotide sequence: TGTGCCAGCAGTCGAGGCCGACTATATGGCTACACCTTC. The V gene is TRBV28, the J gene TRBJ1-2; D unresolved. The CDR3 covers 13 residues. Trimming took 5 bases from V and 5 from J, leaving 12 bases between them. The germline gives CDR1 MDHEN, CDR2 SYDVKM.

This chain uses TRBV18 with TRBJ1-2; maybe TRBD1 (5 bases). CDR1 and CDR2 from the germline V gene are KGHSH and LQKENI. The CDR3 totals 15 residues. The germline V and J ends were trimmed by 2 bases and 5 bases, with 15 bases remaining between them. CDR3 loop: CASSPIAGRNYGYTF. DNA for the CDR3: TGTGCCAGCTCACCAATCGCGGGGCGTAATTATGGCTACACCTTC.

The rearrangement uses TRBV7-2 and TRBJ2-5; D is possibly TRBD2 (6 bases). Trimming cost V 5 bases and J 5 bases, with 18 bases left between them. This CDR3 is 15 amino acids long. Germline assignment: CDR1 SGHTA and CDR2 FQGNSA. CDR3 in DNA: TGTGCCAGCAGCCCCCAAACGGGAGTGAGGGAGACCCAGTACTTC. It yields the protein CASSPQTGVRETQYF.

The chain carries TRBV11-2 and TRBJ2-7; no firm D call. This CDR3 is 14 amino acids long. V gave up 0 bases and J gave up 2 bases, with 8 bases separating them. The germline V gene has CDR1 SGHAT and CDR2 FQNNGV. The CDR3 nucleotides are TGTGCCAGCAGCTTAGATCGGCTAGCCTACGAGCAGTACTTC. Encoded protein: CASSLDRLAYEQYF.

The rearrangement links TRBV2 to TRBJ2-2, with 9 bases fitting TRBD2. The CDR3 is 15 amino acids. Germline CDR1 and CDR2: SNHLY and FYNNEI. Unmatched junction bases numbered 2, after V lost 2 bases and J lost 4 bases. CDR3 in DNA: TGTGCCAGCAGTGAATTGGGACTAGCCACCGGGGAGCTGTTTTTT. Translated, it gives CASSELGLATGELFF.

The chain is built from TRBV29-1 and TRBJ2-7; 11 nucleotides agree with TRBD1. Germline values: CDR1 SQVTM, CDR2 ANQGSEA. CDR3 length: 16 residues. Trimming removed 6 bases from V and 3 bases from J; junction bases left unmatched: 13. The CDR3 reads CSVTTYSDRGLYEQYF. The CDR3, as DNA: TGCAGCGTGACTACTTATTCGGACAGGGGGCTCTACGAGCAGTACTTC.

The J gene is TRBJ2-7, the V gene TRBV11-2; no clear D. This CDR3 has 14 amino acids. V lost 5 bases and J lost 5, with 16 bases in between. The germline V gene has CDR1 SGHAT and CDR2 FQNNGV. The CDR3 reads CASSPLTSLNEQYF. The CDR3 DNA reads TGTGCCAGCAGCCCCCTTACGTCACTTAACGAGCAGTACTTC.

This clone was observed a handful of times. The chain uses TRBV2 and TRBJ1-3; 8 bases match TRBD1. This CDR3 spans 14 amino acids. Germline V CDR1 and CDR2: SNHLY, FYNNEI. Losses at the gene ends were 4 bases for V and 4 bases for J; bases not matched to a gene: 3. DNA for the CDR3: TGTGCCAGCAGTGGGACAGGGACAGGAAACACCATATATTTT. As protein: CASSGTGTGNTIYF.

J is TRBJ2-2 and V is TRBV27, with D possibly being TRBD1 (6 bases). Germline V gives CDR1 MNHEY, CDR2 SMNVEV (reference sequence). V dropped 5 bases and J dropped 7 bases, with 14 bases sitting between them. CDR3 size: 14 residues. CDR3 DNA sequence: TGTGCCAGCAGTCCATCCCGACAGGTCGGGGAGCTGTTTTTT. Its translation: CASSPSRQVGELFF.

This clone was seen only once. The chain couples TRBV30 to TRBJ2-2; TRBD1 agrees at 10 bases. There are 16 residues in the CDR3. Germline CDR1 reads GTSNPN; CDR2 reads SVGIG (reference sequence). V dropped 6 bases and J dropped 7; count of bases not matched to a gene: 14. The CDR3 sequence: CACPPPGTGAIGELFF. In DNA form, the CDR3 reads TGTGCCTGCCCTCCACCCGGGACAGGGGCTATCGGGGAGCTGTTTTTT.

Comment on this clone: One end of the junction varies from germline; a read error may be responsible. The same CDR3 can be traced to other DNA sequences in this sample. This rearrangement joins TRBV5-1 to TRBJ2-5, with a tentative D call TRBD2 (6 bases). The CDR3 loop spans 14 amino acids. Germline CDR1 SGHRS, CDR2 YFSETQ. In DNA form, the CDR3 reads TGTGCCAGCAGTCCTCCAGGGAGGCAAGAGACCCAGTACTTC. This codes for CASSPPGRQETQYF.

In this sample, this clone turned up once. The chain couples TRBV4-3 to TRBJ2-1, with 11 bases aligning to TRBD2. CDR1 is LGHNA and CDR2 is YSLEER in the germline V gene. After removal of 2 bases from V and 0 bases from J, the junction contained 3 bases not matched to a gene. The CDR3 loop spans 17 amino acids. This CDR3 reads CASSQLAGGASYNEQFF. CDR3 nucleotide sequence: TGCGCCAGCAGCCAACTAGCGGGGGGTGCCTCCTACAATGAGCAGTTCTTC.

This chain uses TRBV13 with TRBJ2-1; TRBD2 aligns across 7 bases. The CDR3 has 14 residues. Germline values: CDR1 PRHDT, CDR2 FYEKMQ (reference sequence). The V and J ends lost 4 bases and 7 bases, in that order; junction bases with no gene match: 7. CDR3 nucleotides: TGTGCCAGCAGCTGGAGCGGGACCATAAATGAGCAGTTCTTC. It specifies CASSWSGTINEQFF. Based on the CDR3 plus reference TRBV13 and TRBJ2-1, the full variable domain is AAGVIQSPRHLIKEKRETATLKCYPIPRHDTVYWYQQGPGQDPQFLISFYEKMQSDKGSIPDRFSAQQFSDYHSELNMSSLELGDSALYFCASSWSGTINEQFFGPGTRLTVL.

V and J are TRBV9 and TRBJ1-4; 11 nucleotides align to TRBD1. The germline V gene has CDR1 SGDLS and CDR2 YYNGEE. V gave up 2 bases and J gave up 8 bases; unmatched junction bases: 5. The length of the CDR3 is 15 residues. The chain's CDR3 is CASSVLGQGGEKLFF. The CDR3 DNA is TGTGCCAGCAGCGTCCTGGGACAGGGGGGAGAAAAACTGTTTTTT.

The CDR3: CASSISRTGLQETQYF. The CDR3 bases are TGTGCCAGTAGTATTAGTCGGACAGGGCTACAAGAGACCCAGTACTTC. The chain joins TRBV19 to TRBJ2-5; 8 nucleotides agree with TRBD1. This CDR3 spans 16 amino acids. From germline, CDR1 is LNHDA and CDR2 SQIVND (reference sequence). J gave up 2 bases and V 3 bases, and 8 bases lay outside the gene matches.

J is TRBJ2-7 and V is TRBV6-5; 9 bases agree with TRBD1. J gave up 4 bases and V 7 bases, and 8 bases lay outside the gene matches. Germline V gene lookup returns CDR1 MNHEY and CDR2 SVGAGI. The CDR3 runs 14 residues. The CDR3 nucleotides are TGTGCCAGCAAAGACAGGGGGTCCAAGTACGAGCAGTACTTC. It is translated as CASKDRGSKYEQYF.

V and J are TRBV5-5 and TRBJ1-1; 8 bases agree with TRBD1. CDR3 length: 16 residues. In germline, CDR1 is SGHKS, CDR2 YYEKEE (reference sequence). Trimming took 4 bases from V and 7 from J; bases not matched to a gene: 15. CDR3 protein: CASSPELRTGRIEAFF. CDR3 DNA: TGTGCCAGCAGCCCTGAATTAAGGACAGGGAGGATTGAAGCTTTCTTT.

This chain connects TRBV5-6 to TRBJ1-5; unclear D gene. The germline V gene has CDR1 SGHDT and CDR2 YYEEEE. The CDR3 runs to 14 residues. V gave up 4 bases and J gave up 3 bases, with 11 bases separating them. The CDR3 nucleotides are TGTGCCAGCAGCGACTCAAGGTACAATCAGCCCCAGCATTTT. Translated, it gives CASSDSRYNQPQHF.